A single sample gave rise to the 21 T cell receptor beta chains below, sequenced in a study of blood T cell repertoires in COVID-19. Clones were read by immunoSEQ multiplex PCR, and TCRdb kept only the in-frame ones, dropping some. The table shows approximately 120,000 clones, with around three quarters occurring only once. Sequenced: peripheral blood. Receptors were obtained from a human donor in a cohort sampled during active or convalescent COVID-19.

V gene TRBV27 combines with J gene TRBJ1-2; no definite D call. This CDR3 is 15 amino acids long. Germline lookup yields CDR1 MNHEY and CDR2 SMNVEV (reference sequence). Trimming removed 6 bases at V and 7 bases at J, with 21 bases between. CDR3 sequence (DNA): TGTGCCAGCAGAGCGATACTCGGAGGGTACGGTGGCTACACCTTC. Its translation is CASRAILGGYGGYTF.

The V call is TRBV7-9, the J call TRBJ2-1; TRBD2 matches at 9 bases. Germline V gene lookup returns CDR1 SEHNR and CDR2 FQNEAQ (reference sequence). Losses at the gene ends were 5 bases for V and 4 bases for J; bases not matched to a gene: 6. The CDR3 runs 15 residues. The DNA of the CDR3 is TGTGCCAGCAGCGGCGGGACTAGCCGTTACAATGAGCAGTTCTTC. Translating gives CASSGGTSRYNEQFF.

This chain connects TRBV2 to TRBJ2-2; 8 bases map to TRBD2. J lost 8 bases, V lost 7 bases, and 9 bases had no gene match. This CDR3 has 14 residues. Germline-derived CDR1 and CDR2 are SNHLY and FYNNEI. The DNA of the CDR3 is TGTGCCAGCAATCCCAGCGGGAGAGGGGGGGAGCTGTTTTTT. This gives the protein CASNPSGRGGELFF.

In its sample, this clone was seen once. This chain links TRBV28 with TRBJ1-1; perhaps TRBD1 as D (5 bases). The germline gives CDR1 MDHEN, CDR2 SYDVKM. The CDR3 covers 12 residues. The V and J ends lost 3 bases and 10 bases respectively, with 12 bases between them. Written as DNA, the CDR3 is TGTGCCAGCAGTTTGGACAACCGGAGAGCTTTCTTT. As protein: CASSLDNRRAFF.

This chain links TRBV18 with TRBJ1-1; D gene ambiguous. The germline V gene has CDR1 KGHSH and CDR2 LQKENI. Trimming took off 5 bases at V and 0 bases at J, with 7 bases between the two ends. This CDR3 spans 13 amino acids. This CDR3 is CASSADLNTEAFF. The CDR3 DNA reads as TGTGCCAGCTCAGCAGACTTGAACACTGAAGCTTTCTTT. Using reference TRBV18 and TRBJ1-1 for the parts outside the CDR3, the full variable domain is NAGVMQNPRHLVRRRGQEARLRCSPMKGHSHVYWYRQLPEEGLKFMVYLQKENIIDESGMPKERFSAEFPKEGPSILRIQQVVRGDSAAYFCASSADLNTEAFFGQGTRLTVV.

In nucleotides, the CDR3 is TGTGCCAGCTCACCTTACGGGGGGAGCACAGATACGCAGTATTTT. It is translated as CASSPYGGSTDTQYF. This chain links TRBV18 with TRBJ2-3; 7 bases match TRBD2. V trimming: 3 bases; J trimming: 0 bases; junction bases outside the gene matches: 3. This CDR3 spans 15 amino acids. CDR1 and CDR2 from the germline V gene are KGHSH and LQKENI.

The V gene is TRBV19, the J gene TRBJ1-5; a possible D gene is TRBD1 (6 bases). CDR1 and CDR2 (germline): LNHDA, SQIVND (reference sequence). This CDR3 comprises 15 residues. V dropped 9 bases and J dropped 0 bases, with 15 bases sitting between them. CDR3 in amino acids: CASQNQGYSNQPQHF. In nucleotides, the CDR3 is TGTGCCAGCCAAAACCAGGGGTATAGCAATCAGCCCCAGCATTTT.

The V gene is TRBV29-1, the J gene TRBJ2-7, with 10 bases lining up with TRBD2. J lost 3 bases, V lost 7 bases, and 6 bases had no gene match. Germline V gene lookup returns CDR1 SQVTM and CDR2 ANQGSEA. The CDR3 is 13 residues long. CDR3 residues: CSARGLAFYEQYF. CDR3 DNA sequence: TGCAGCGCTCGGGGACTAGCGTTCTACGAGCAGTACTTC.

V and J are TRBV7-2 and TRBJ2-4; perhaps TRBD2 as D (5 bases). Germline V gene data show CDR1 as SGHTA and CDR2 as FQGNSA. V lost 2 bases to trimming and J lost 2 bases, with 13 bases between them. CDR3 size: 16 residues. The CDR3 spells CASSLSHSGTKNIQYF. The CDR3 nucleotides read TGTGCCAGCAGCTTAAGTCATTCCGGGACCAAAAACATTCAGTACTTC.

This rearrangement joins TRBV18 to TRBJ1-2, with D possibly being TRBD1 (5 bases). This CDR3 has 13 residues. V was trimmed by 2 bases and J by 8 bases, leaving 12 bases between them. Germline CDR1 is KGHSH and CDR2 is LQKENI. The CDR3 DNA reads as TGTGCCAGCTCACCAGAACAGGAAAGGGGCTACACCTTC. This codes for CASSPEQERGYTF. Complete variable domain (other parts from reference TRBV18 and TRBJ1-2): NAGVMQNPRHLVRRRGQEARLRCSPMKGHSHVYWYRQLPEEGLKFMVYLQKENIIDESGMPKERFSAEFPKEGPSILRIQQVVRGDSAAYFCASSPEQERGYTFGSGTRLTVV.

The V and J genes are TRBV7-9 and TRBJ2-1, with D tentatively TRBD2 (6 bases). Between the trimmed V and J ends, which lost 3 bases and 7 bases, there was a span of 13 bases. The CDR3 contains 14 residues. Germline CDR1 is SEHNR and CDR2 is FQNEAQ (reference sequence). CDR3 loop: CASSLPLAGNEQFF. For the CDR3, the DNA is TGTGCCAGCAGCTTGCCACTAGCAGGTAATGAGCAGTTCTTC.

V gene TRBV5-6 combines with J gene TRBJ2-3, with 10 positions matching TRBD2. The CDR3 extends over 17 amino acids. V gave up 0 bases and J gave up 6 bases; unmatched junction bases: 10. Germline CDR1 reads SGHDT; CDR2 reads YYEEEE. The CDR3 is CASSLARASGSRDTQYF. CDR3 DNA: TGTGCCAGCAGCTTGGCCCGGGCTAGCGGGAGTCGCGATACGCAGTATTTT.

The V gene is TRBV7-9, the J gene TRBJ2-7; no clear D. In germline, CDR1 is SEHNR, CDR2 FQNEAQ (reference sequence). The V and J ends lost 3 bases and 2 bases respectively, with 8 bases between them. The CDR3 is made up of 13 amino acids. The CDR3 region is CASSFGEPYEQYF. The CDR3 DNA sequence: TGTGCCAGCAGCTTCGGTGAACCCTACGAGCAGTACTTC.

This clone was seen at least ten times. V usage is TRBV5-4 and J usage is TRBJ2-1; 9 nucleotides agree with TRBD1. The CDR3 is 14 residues long. V shed 0 bases, J shed 8 bases, and the junction held 3 bases outside the gene matches. CDR1 and CDR2 from the germline V gene are SGHNT and YYREEE (reference sequence). The CDR3 protein is CASSLAGQGDEQFF. For the CDR3, the DNA is TGTGCCAGCAGCTTGGCGGGACAGGGTGATGAGCAGTTCTTC.

The V call is TRBV4-3, the J call TRBJ2-3; 11 nucleotides align to TRBD2. V dropped 1 base and J dropped 5; count of bases not matched to a gene: 5. The CDR3 is 16 residues long. CDR1 LGHNA and CDR2 YSLEER come from the germline V gene. The CDR3 region is CASSQGLAGGLDTQYF. The CDR3 DNA reads as TGCGCCAGCAGCCAAGGGTTAGCGGGGGGGCTAGATACGCAGTATTTT.

This rearrangement joins TRBV5-6 to TRBJ2-3, with D perhaps TRBD1 (5 bases). Trimming removed 0 bases at V and 3 bases at J, with 8 bases between. The germline gives CDR1 SGHDT, CDR2 YYEEEE. The CDR3 runs 14 residues. The CDR3: CASSLGRDTDTQYF. CDR3 sequence (DNA): TGTGCCAGCAGCTTGGGCAGGGATACAGATACGCAGTATTTT.

The gene calls are TRBV5-1 and TRBJ2-2; D is possibly TRBD1 (7 bases). The V gene's germline CDR1 is SGHRS and CDR2 YFSETQ. Trimming took 4 bases from V and 3 from J, leaving 10 bases between them. The CDR3 extends over 14 amino acids. The CDR3 bases are TGCGCCAGCAGCGCGGGACAGCACACCGGGGAGCTGTTTTTT. This translates into CASSAGQHTGELFF. The full variable domain, completed using reference TRBV5-1 and TRBJ2-2, is KAGVTQTPRYLIKTRGQQVTLSCSPISGHRSVSWYQQTPGQGLQFLFEYFSETQRNKGNFPGRFSGRQFSNSRSEMNVSTLELGDSALYLCASSAGQHTGELFFGEGSRLTVL.

The chain is built from TRBV3-1 (or the pseudogene TRBV3-2) and TRBJ2-7; a possible D gene is TRBD2 (6 bases). This CDR3 has 15 amino acids. Germline V gives CDR1 LGHDT, CDR2 YNNKEL (reference sequence). The V end lost 4 bases, the J end lost 5 bases, and 18 bases lay between the germline ends. Written as DNA, the CDR3 is TGTGCCAGCAGCCCCCGACTAGTATCCACCCACGAGCAGTACTTC. Translation gives CASSPRLVSTHEQYF.

V and J are TRBV19 and TRBJ2-7; D is possibly TRBD2 (6 bases). The CDR3 sequence is 15 residues long. Germline V gives CDR1 LNHDA, CDR2 SQIVND (reference sequence). The V gene lost 9 bases and the J gene lost 7 bases, with 25 bases spanning the gap. The CDR3 here is CASTPGAGPTGEQYF. CDR3 bases: TGTGCCAGCACCCCCGGAGCGGGCCCTACGGGGGAGCAGTACTTC.

This rearrangement joins TRBV7-2 to TRBJ2-7, with 7 nucleotides matching TRBD1. Germline V gives CDR1 SGHTA, CDR2 FQGNSA. Trimming removed 4 bases from V and 9 bases from J; junction bases left unmatched: 12. This CDR3 has 14 amino acids. CDR3 residues: CASSWDSSTVGQYF. CDR3 in DNA: TGTGCCAGCAGCTGGGACAGTAGTACGGTGGGGCAGTACTTC.

The chain couples TRBV7-9 to TRBJ2-5; 7 nucleotides line up with TRBD1. With V trimmed by 4 bases and J by 4 bases, 9 bases remained unmatched. The CDR3 has 15 residues. The germline CDR1 and CDR2 sequences are SEHNR and FQNEAQ (reference sequence). In DNA, the CDR3 is TGTGCCAGCAGCTCACCTAGGGGGCAGGGAGAGACCCAGTACTTC. It encodes CASSSPRGQGETQYF.